The next 30 T cell receptor beta chains were all read from a single sample in a study of OX40 agonist ivuxolimab in advanced cancers. This table comes from immunoSEQ multiplex PCR, and its TCRdb copy is limited to in-frame clones, with some not included. The sample has 70,000 to 90,000 clones; 70% to 85% are singletons. The sample consisted of CD4+ or CD8+ T cells sorted from blood, taken in a trial of the OX40 agonist ivuxolimab. The receptors shown here come from an adult with an advanced solid tumor such as melanoma, head and neck, liver or kidney cancer.

The chain has TRBV25-1 and TRBJ1-5; D is ambiguous. Trimming took 5 bases from V and 3 from J, leaving 5 bases between them. The CDR3 consists of 12 residues. Per germline, CDR1 MGHDK and CDR2 SYGVNS. CDR3 loop: CASSLSNQPQHF. DNA for the CDR3: TGTGCCAGCAGTTTGTCCAATCAGCCCCAGCATTTT.

The chain joins TRBV9 to TRBJ2-1; 11 bases agree with TRBD2. The ends lost 4 bases at V and 10 bases at J; junction bases unmatched: 13. The CDR3 spans 16 residues. From germline, CDR1 is SGDLS and CDR2 YYNGEE. CDR3 in amino acids: CASSKLAGGSRGEQFF. In DNA form, the CDR3 reads TGTGCCAGCAGCAAATTAGCGGGGGGGTCGAGAGGAGAGCAGTTCTTC.

On this clone: The junction departs from the called germline gene at one end, perhaps through a read error. The chain couples TRBV6-5 to TRBJ1-6; D possibly corresponds to TRBD1 (5 bases). The CDR3 sequence is 14 residues long. Germline CDR1 MNHEY, CDR2 SVGAGI. The CDR3 bases are TGTGCCAGCACTTACGACAGTCTTAATTCACCCCTCCACTTT. It translates to CASTYDSLNSPLHF.

The chain has TRBV6-1 and TRBJ1-2, with 7 bases fitting TRBD1. Germline lookup yields CDR1 MNHNS and CDR2 SASEGT. The junction had 8 bases not matched to a gene; V was cut back by 4 bases and J by 0 bases. The CDR3 extends over 16 amino acids. The CDR3 reads CASSATTGIANYGYTF. CDR3 sequence (DNA): TGTGCCAGCAGTGCAACGACAGGGATAGCTAACTATGGCTACACCTTC.

The rearrangement uses TRBV19 and TRBJ2-1, with D perhaps matching TRBD2 (5 bases). The CDR3 consists of 15 residues. Germline CDR1 and CDR2: LNHDA and SQIVND (reference sequence). The ends were cut back, 4 bases at V and 2 bases at J, with 12 bases in the middle. CDR3 loop: CASSTARGPYNEQFF. CDR3 DNA: TGTGCCAGTAGTACCGCCCGAGGGCCCTACAATGAGCAGTTCTTC.

This clone was recorded once. This chain joins TRBV6-6 and TRBJ1-1; 7 positions agree with TRBD1. CDR1 and CDR2 (germline): MNHNY, SVGAGI (reference sequence). V trimming: 6 bases; J trimming: 4 bases; junction bases outside the gene matches: 5. The CDR3 extends over 13 amino acids. CDR3 protein: CASSRQGGTEAFF. CDR3 nucleotide sequence: TGTGCCAGCAGCAGACAGGGTGGCACTGAAGCTTTCTTT.

The chain combines TRBV14 with TRBJ2-2, with 9 nucleotides matching TRBD2. The CDR3 totals 17 residues. Germline loops: CDR1 SGHDN, CDR2 FVKESK. Trimming at V came to 0 bases and at J to 3 bases, leaving 5 bases not matched to a gene. CDR3 DNA: TGTGCCAGCAGCCAAGACTGGGGGACTAGCTACACCGGGGAGCTGTTTTTT. Translated, it gives CASSQDWGTSYTGELFF.

The chain carries TRBV5-8 and TRBJ2-6, with no clear D. V was trimmed by 0 bases and J by 4 bases, leaving 8 bases between them. CDR3 size: 15 residues. The germline CDR1 and CDR2 sequences are SGHTS and YDEGEE. CDR3 nucleotides: TGTGCCAGCAGCTTGGGCTCCCCCGGGGCCAACGTCCTGACTTTC. This codes for CASSLGSPGANVLTF.

The V gene is TRBV7-2, the J gene TRBJ1-1; perhaps TRBD1 as D (5 bases). The germline V and J ends were trimmed by 4 bases and 1 base, with 13 bases remaining between them. Germline CDR1 SGHTA, CDR2 FQGNSA. This CDR3 comprises 15 residues. The CDR3 nucleotides are TGTGCCAGCAGCTCAAGGACCGGGGGGAACACTGAAGCTTTCTTT. Residues: CASSSRTGGNTEAFF.

V and J are TRBV15 and TRBJ2-1, with TRBD2 as a possible D gene (5 bases). From germline, CDR1 is LNHNV and CDR2 YYDKDF (reference sequence). Trimming left V 3 bases short and J 6 bases short, with 15 bases between. The CDR3 is 15 amino acids. The CDR3 sequence: CATSRGDEVTNEQFF. The CDR3 DNA reads TGTGCCACCAGCAGGGGAGACGAAGTCACCAATGAGCAGTTCTTC.

The rearrangement links TRBV19 to TRBJ1-2; 8 nucleotides align to TRBD1. The CDR3 length is 14 residues. Per the germline V gene, CDR1 is LNHDA and CDR2 is SQIVND (reference sequence). V was pared by 5 bases and J by 2 bases, with 4 bases of the junction left unmatched. As DNA, the CDR3 is TGTGCCAGTAGTCGGACAGGGAGGAACTATGGCTACACCTTC. It encodes CASSRTGRNYGYTF.

This chain joins TRBV7-2 and TRBJ2-7; D not certain. Germline V gives CDR1 SGHTA, CDR2 FQGNSA. V lost 4 bases and J 8 bases, leaving 9 bases between the germline ends. The CDR3 is 11 residues long. The CDR3 nucleotides are TGTGCCAGCAGCTCCCTGGTACAGCAGTACTTC. Amino acid sequence: CASSSLVQQYF.

The chain employs TRBV5-1 and TRBJ2-3; 16 nucleotides align to TRBD2. Germline values: CDR1 SGHRS, CDR2 YFSETQ. There are 18 residues in the CDR3. V shed 4 bases and J 5 bases; nucleotides not matched to a gene: 10. CDR3 sequence: CASSPGLAGGPGIDTQYF. DNA for the CDR3: TGCGCCAGCAGCCCGGGACTAGCGGGAGGGCCGGGCATAGATACGCAGTATTTT.

This rearrangement joins TRBV5-1 to TRBJ2-3; 9 bases match TRBD2. The CDR3 is made up of 14 amino acids. Germline CDR1 is SGHRS and CDR2 is YFSETQ. The ends lost 6 bases at V and 2 bases at J; junction bases unmatched: 4. The DNA for the CDR3 is TGCGCCAGCACCCCTAGCGGGGTCACAGATACGCAGTATTTT. It specifies CASTPSGVTDTQYF.

As regards this clone: The germline gene is not matched at one end of the junction; a read error may be the cause. This chain joins TRBV7-7 and TRBJ2-2, with D perhaps TRBD2 (7 bases). CDR3 length: 17 amino acids. Germline CDR1 and CDR2: SSHAT and FNYEAQ (reference sequence). The CDR3 region is CASSPSVRGGYTGELFF. CDR3 coding DNA: TGTGCTAGCAGCCCCTCGGTCAGGGGAGGGTACACCGGGGAGCTGTTTTTT.

This clone came up a few times. The V gene is TRBV27, the J gene TRBJ1-5; possible D gene TRBD1, 5 bases. V was clipped by 3 bases and J by 0 bases, with 6 bases between them. The germline gives CDR1 MNHEY, CDR2 SMNVEV (reference sequence). The CDR3 extends over 14 amino acids. In DNA, the CDR3 is TGTGCCAGCAGTTTGGGGGATAGCAATCAGCCCCAGCATTTT. Protein product: CASSLGDSNQPQHF.

J is TRBJ1-1 and V is TRBV5-4, with D tentatively TRBD1 (6 bases). The CDR3 spans 15 residues. Trimming stripped 4 bases from V and 0 bases from J, with 13 bases between. Germline CDR1 reads SGHNT; CDR2 reads YYREEE (reference sequence). DNA for the CDR3: TGTGCCAGCAGCGGGCGGCAGGGGATGAACACTGAAGCTTTCTTT. Translated: CASSGRQGMNTEAFF.

The gene calls are TRBV7-8 and TRBJ2-1; D remains unclear. The CDR3 is made up of 17 amino acids. In germline, CDR1 is SGHVS, CDR2 FQNEAQ. V was shortened by 5 bases and J by 2 bases, with 19 bases between the two germline ends. The CDR3 protein is CASSLVGSSIPYNEQFF. Here the CDR3 DNA reads TGTGCCAGCAGCCTCGTCGGGTCCTCTATCCCCTACAATGAGCAGTTCTTC.

This clone occurred a few times. The chain is built from TRBV10-3 and TRBJ2-7; TRBD2 might be the D (6 bases). The CDR3 has 12 residues. V lost 3 bases, J lost 3 bases, and 6 bases lay in between. CDR1 is ENHRY, CDR2 SYGVKD, per germline. The CDR3 spells CAISEAGYEQYF. The DNA of the CDR3 is TGTGCCATCAGTGAAGCGGGCTACGAGCAGTACTTC.

The V call is TRBV7-6, the J call TRBJ1-2; D may be TRBD1 (6 bases). Trimming cost V 1 base and J 6 bases, with 9 bases left between them. There are 13 residues in the CDR3. Looked up from germline, CDR1 is SGHVS and CDR2 is FNYEAQ. DNA of the CDR3: TGTGCCAGCAGCTTAGGAGGGGGAAATGGCTACACCTTC. Encoded protein: CASSLGGGNGYTF.

V is TRBV11-2 and J is TRBJ1-6, with TRBD1 as a possible D gene (6 bases). This CDR3 comprises 15 residues. Per the germline V gene, CDR1 is SGHAT and CDR2 is FQNNGV. V was shortened by 7 bases and J by 0 bases, with 10 bases between the two germline ends. The CDR3 sequence: CASKQGSSYNSPLHF. As DNA, the CDR3 is TGTGCCAGCAAACAGGGAAGCTCCTATAATTCACCCCTCCACTTT.

The chain joins TRBV6-1 to TRBJ2-5; 7 nucleotides match TRBD2. J was trimmed by 2 bases and V by 7 bases; bases with no gene match: 4. The germline gives CDR1 MNHNS, CDR2 SASEGT. The CDR3 is 13 residues long. CDR3 bases: TGTGCCAGCAATGGGGGGGGTCAAGAGACCCAGTACTTC. Residues: CASNGGGQETQYF.

This rearrangement joins TRBV11-1 to TRBJ2-1; 10 bases agree with TRBD2. The J segment lost 2 bases and the V segment lost 5 bases, leaving 6 bases of the junction unmatched. From germline, CDR1 is SGHAT and CDR2 FQDESV (reference sequence). The CDR3 sequence is 16 residues long. CDR3 residues: CASSAIAGGPYNEQFF. As DNA, the CDR3 is TGTGCCAGCAGCGCAATAGCGGGAGGCCCCTACAATGAGCAGTTCTTC.

The chain is built from TRBV21-1 and TRBJ2-3; TRBD2, the D gene given by the table, was not confirmed from the DNA. TRBV21-1 is reported as a pseudogene. The CDR3 extends over 17 amino acids. CDR3 sequence reads: CASSKGLAGEGTDTQYF. As DNA, the CDR3 is TGTGCCAGCAGCAAAGGACTAGCGGGAGAAGGGACAGATACGCAGTATTTT.

This sequence joins TRBV7-9 and TRBJ2-2, with D unresolved. This CDR3 contains 15 residues. Trimming left V 6 bases short and J 3 bases short, with 14 bases between. Germline values: CDR1 SEHNR, CDR2 FQNEAQ (reference sequence). CDR3 residues: CASRKTATYTGELFF. The DNA for the CDR3 is TGTGCCAGCAGGAAGACGGCCACTTACACCGGGGAGCTGTTTTTT.

This chain links TRBV7-2 with TRBJ1-3; the D is unclear. The CDR3 spans 15 residues. Germline V gene lookup returns CDR1 SGHTA and CDR2 FQGNSA. V was trimmed by 5 bases and J by 0 bases, leaving 11 bases between them. Here the CDR3 DNA reads TGTGCCAGCAGCCAGGACGGACGCTCTGGAAACACCATATATTTT. Its translation: CASSQDGRSGNTIYF.

The gene calls are TRBV20-1 and TRBJ2-7; D may match TRBD1 or TRBD2 (6 bases each). Germline CDR1 is DFQATT and CDR2 is SNEGSKA (reference sequence). The length of the CDR3 is 11 residues. The V gene lost 4 bases and the J gene lost 7 bases, with 11 bases spanning the gap. The CDR3 coding sequence is TGCAGTGCTACAAGGGGGGTGGAGCAGTACTTC. The encoded protein is CSATRGVEQYF.

This clone was seen once. This chain uses TRBV19 with TRBJ2-1; D ambiguous. Per germline, CDR1 LNHDA and CDR2 SQIVND (reference sequence). Trimming took 5 bases from V and 5 from J, leaving 19 bases between them. There are 16 residues in the CDR3. Here the CDR3 DNA reads TGTGCCAGTAGTTCCGTCCGGGCCTTAGGGAACAATGAGCAGTTCTTC. This codes for CASSSVRALGNNEQFF.

V usage is TRBV15 and J usage is TRBJ2-1; D is uncertain. CDR1 is LNHNV and CDR2 is YYDKDF in the germline V gene (reference sequence). Trimming cost V 1 base and J 0 bases, with 10 bases left between them. The CDR3 has 16 residues. The CDR3, as DNA: TGTGCCACCAGCAGAGGAGGCGGCCCCTCCTACAATGAGCAGTTCTTC. It yields the protein CATSRGGGPSYNEQFF.

This chain uses TRBV6-5 with TRBJ2-3, with TRBD1 matching over 7 bases. The V gene's germline CDR1 is MNHEY and CDR2 SVGAGI. The CDR3 length is 13 residues. The ends lost 4 bases at V and 11 bases at J; junction bases unmatched: 9. The CDR3 DNA sequence: TGTGCCAGCAGTTCTTGGGACAGCGATTTGCAGTATTTT. Its translation is CASSSWDSDLQYF.